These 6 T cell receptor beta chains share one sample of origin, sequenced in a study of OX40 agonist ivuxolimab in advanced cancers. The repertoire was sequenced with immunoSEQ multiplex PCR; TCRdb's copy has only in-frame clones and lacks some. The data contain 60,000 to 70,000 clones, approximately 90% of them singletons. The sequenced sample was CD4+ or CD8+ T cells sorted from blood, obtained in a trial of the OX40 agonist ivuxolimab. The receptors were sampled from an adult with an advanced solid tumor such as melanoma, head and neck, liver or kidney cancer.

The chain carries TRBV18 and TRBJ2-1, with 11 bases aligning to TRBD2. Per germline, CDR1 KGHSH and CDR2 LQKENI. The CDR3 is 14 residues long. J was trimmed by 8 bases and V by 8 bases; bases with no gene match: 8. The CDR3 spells CASRTSGSPHEQFF. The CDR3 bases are TGTGCCAGCCGAACTAGCGGGAGTCCCCATGAGCAGTTCTTC.

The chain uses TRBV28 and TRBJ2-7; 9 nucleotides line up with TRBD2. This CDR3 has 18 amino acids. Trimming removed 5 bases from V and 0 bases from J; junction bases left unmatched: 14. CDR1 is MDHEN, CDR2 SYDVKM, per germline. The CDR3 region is CASSPQISGRTNSYEQYF. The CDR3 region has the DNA TGTGCCAGCAGTCCTCAAATCAGCGGGAGGACAAACTCCTACGAGCAGTACTTC.

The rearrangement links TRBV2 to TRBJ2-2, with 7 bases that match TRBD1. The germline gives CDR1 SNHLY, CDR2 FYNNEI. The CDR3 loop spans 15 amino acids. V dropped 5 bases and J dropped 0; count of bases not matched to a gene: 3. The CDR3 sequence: CASSRDSPNTGELFF. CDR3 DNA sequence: TGTGCCAGCAGTCGGGACAGCCCGAACACCGGGGAGCTGTTTTTT.

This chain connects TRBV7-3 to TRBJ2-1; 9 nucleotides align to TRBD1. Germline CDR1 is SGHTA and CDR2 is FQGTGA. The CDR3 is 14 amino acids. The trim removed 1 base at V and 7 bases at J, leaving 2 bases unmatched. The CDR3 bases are TGTGCCAGCAGCTTAATGACAGGGGGTAATGAGCAGTTCTTC. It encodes CASSLMTGGNEQFF.

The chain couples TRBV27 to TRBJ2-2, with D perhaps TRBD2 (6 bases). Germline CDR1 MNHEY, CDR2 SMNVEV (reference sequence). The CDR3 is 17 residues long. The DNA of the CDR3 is TGTGCTCAGATGACTAGAGGGTCCCCTGGGAACACCGGGGAGCTGTTTTTT. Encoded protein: CAQMTRGSPGNTGELFF.

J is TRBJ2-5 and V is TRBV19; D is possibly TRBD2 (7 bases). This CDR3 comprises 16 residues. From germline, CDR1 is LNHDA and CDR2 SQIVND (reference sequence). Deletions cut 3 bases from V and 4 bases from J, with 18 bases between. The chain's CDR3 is CASSMGGLQRRETQYF. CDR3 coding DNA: TGTGCCAGTAGTATGGGGGGGCTCCAGAGGAGAGAGACCCAGTACTTC. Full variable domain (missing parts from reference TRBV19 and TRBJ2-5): DGGITQSPKYLFRKEGQNVTLSCEQNLNHDAMYWYRQDPGQGLRLIYYSQIVNDFQKGDIAEGYSVSREKKESFPLTVTSAQKNPTAFYLCASSMGGLQRRETQYFGPGTRLLVL.